This T cell receptor beta chain was identified in a study of response to subunit inactivated influenza vaccine. V lost 5 bases and J 3 bases, leaving 17 bases between the germline ends. Germline V gene data show CDR1 as PRHDT and CDR2 as FYEKMQ (reference sequence). CDR3 length equals 15 residues. A single record per CDR3 protein comes from TCRdb applying MiXCR to the RT-PCR reads. The repertoire consists of 150,000 to 200,000 distinct CDR3 sequences, with about 12% occurring once and the leading ten covering around 28%. This clonotype appeared a few times. These sequences were also reported in another study, on T cells expressing NK-cell markers. Per that paper: Scientists made TCR beta cDNA using 5'RACE template switching with UMIs. Beta-chain profiling covered CD3+CD56+NKG2C+, CD3+CD56+NKG2C- and CD3+CD56-NKG2C+ sorted subsets. Among CD8+ T cells from about six donors, dominant NKG2C+ clonotypes accounted for about 1.0-7.0%.

The clonotype originates from a man aged 50 to 60 who received an inactivated influenza vaccine. The chain has TRBV13 and TRBJ2-7; a weak D match, TRBD2 (7 bases). The material was CD8+ T cells sorted from PBMCs, obtained 11 to 12 days after vaccination. The CDR3 spells CASSQGGGARYEQYF. CDR3 nucleotides: TGTGCCAGCAGCCAAGGGGGGGGAGCTCGCTACGAGCAGTACTTC.